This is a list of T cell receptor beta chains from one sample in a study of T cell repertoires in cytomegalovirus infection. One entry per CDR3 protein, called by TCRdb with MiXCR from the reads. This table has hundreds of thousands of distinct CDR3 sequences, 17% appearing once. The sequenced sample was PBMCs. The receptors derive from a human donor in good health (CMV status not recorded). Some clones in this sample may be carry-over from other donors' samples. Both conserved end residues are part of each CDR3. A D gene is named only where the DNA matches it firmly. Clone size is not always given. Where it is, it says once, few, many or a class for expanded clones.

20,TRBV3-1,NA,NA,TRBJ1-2,TGTGCCAGCAGCCAAGCCATTCTGACGATTGTCGGGCAGGCTGGGGTAGGCTACACCTTC,CASSQAILTIVGQAGVGYTF
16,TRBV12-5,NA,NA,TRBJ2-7,TGTGCTAGTGGACAGTTAACCGGGACACCTCCCTACGAGCAGTACTTC,CASGQLTGTPPYEQYF
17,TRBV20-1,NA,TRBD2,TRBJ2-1,TGCAGTGCTAGTTGGCTAGCGGGGGGGAGCTCCTACAATGAGCAGTTCTTC,CSASWLAGGSSYNEQFF
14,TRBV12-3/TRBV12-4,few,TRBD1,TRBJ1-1,TGTGCCAGCAGTAGCGACAGGGCGAACACTGAAGCTTTCTTT,CASSSDRANTEAFF
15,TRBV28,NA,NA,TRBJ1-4,TGTGCCAGCACCCAAGGCGGGATTACTAACGAAAAACTGTTTTTT,CASTQGGITNEKLFF
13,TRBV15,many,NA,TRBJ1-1,TGTGCCACCAGCAGTGAAACAGGGTGGGGAGCTTTCTTT,CATSSETGWGAFF
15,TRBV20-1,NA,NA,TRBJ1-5,TGCAGTGCTAGGGTTAACAGACGGAGCAATCAGCCCCAGCATTTT,CSARVNRRSNQPQHF
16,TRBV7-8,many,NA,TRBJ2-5,TGTGCCAGCAGCTCGAACCCCCGGGATTTCCAAGAGACCCAGTACTTC,CASSSNPRDFQETQYF
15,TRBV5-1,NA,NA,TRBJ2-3,TGCGCCAGCAGCATAATTTCCCCCCCCACAGATACGCAGTATTTT,CASSIISPPTDTQYF
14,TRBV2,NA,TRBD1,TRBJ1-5,TGTGCCAGCAGTGGACAGGGGGGGAATCAGCCCCAGCATTTT,CASSGQGGNQPQHF
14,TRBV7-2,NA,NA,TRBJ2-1,TGTGCCAGCAGCTTAGGACAGGTAGGGGGTGAGCAGTTCTTC,CASSLGQVGGEQFF
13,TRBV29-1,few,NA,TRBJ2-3,TGCAGCGTTGACCGTGGGGGCACAGATACGCAGTATTTT,CSVDRGGTDTQYF
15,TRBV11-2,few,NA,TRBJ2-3,TGTGCCAGCAGCTTAGATCGTGCGAGGACAGATACGCAGTATTTT,CASSLDRARTDTQYF
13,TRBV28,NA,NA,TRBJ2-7,TGTGCCAGCAGTTCTGGGGCTTCCTACGAGCAGTACTTC,CASSSGASYEQYF
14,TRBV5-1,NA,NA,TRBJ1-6,TGCGCCAGCAGCTTCTCACAGGGTAATTCACCCCTCCACTTT,CASSFSQGNSPLHF
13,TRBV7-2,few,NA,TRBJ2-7,TGTGCCAGCAGCTCGGACATTATCTACGAGCAGTACTTC,CASSSDIIYEQYF
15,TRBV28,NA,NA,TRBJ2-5,TGTGCCAGCAGTTTATCCCCGGCCGGGAAAGAGACCCAGTACTTC,CASSLSPAGKETQYF